This paragraph covers one TCR beta chain sequence. Here immunoSEQ multiplex PCR was the method, and the copy in TCRdb shows in-frame clones only, minus some. The sample lists a few hundred thousand clones, more than 80% occurring once. These data come from a study of blood T cell repertoires in COVID-19. The V end lost 1 base, the J end lost 3 bases, and 9 bases lay between the germline ends. CDR1 and CDR2 from the germline V gene are LGHDT and YNNKEL (reference sequence). The CDR3 spans 14 residues. This receptor was identified in a woman aged 40 to 49 with acute or convalescent COVID-19. Sequencing was performed on peripheral blood. The chain has TRBV3-1 (or the pseudogene TRBV3-2) and TRBJ2-5; D call uncertain. The CDR3 loop is CASSQAVQKETQYF. CDR3 nucleotides: TGTGCCAGCAGCCAAGCGGTCCAAAAAGAGACCCAGTACTTC.